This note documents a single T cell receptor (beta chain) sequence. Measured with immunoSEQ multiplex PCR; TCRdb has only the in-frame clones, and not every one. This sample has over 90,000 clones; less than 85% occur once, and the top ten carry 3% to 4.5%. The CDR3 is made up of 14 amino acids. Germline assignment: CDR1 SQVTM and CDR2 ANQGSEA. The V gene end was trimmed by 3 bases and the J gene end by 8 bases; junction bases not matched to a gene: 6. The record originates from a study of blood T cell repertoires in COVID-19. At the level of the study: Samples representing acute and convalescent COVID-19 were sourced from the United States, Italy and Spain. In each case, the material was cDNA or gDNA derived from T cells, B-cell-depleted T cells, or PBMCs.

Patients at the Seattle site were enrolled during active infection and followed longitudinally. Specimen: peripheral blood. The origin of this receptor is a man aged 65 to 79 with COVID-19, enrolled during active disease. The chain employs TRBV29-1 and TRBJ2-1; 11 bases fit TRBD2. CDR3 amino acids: CSVDRLAGRDEQFF. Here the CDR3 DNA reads TGCAGCGTTGATCGACTAGCGGGAAGGGATGAGCAGTTCTTC.